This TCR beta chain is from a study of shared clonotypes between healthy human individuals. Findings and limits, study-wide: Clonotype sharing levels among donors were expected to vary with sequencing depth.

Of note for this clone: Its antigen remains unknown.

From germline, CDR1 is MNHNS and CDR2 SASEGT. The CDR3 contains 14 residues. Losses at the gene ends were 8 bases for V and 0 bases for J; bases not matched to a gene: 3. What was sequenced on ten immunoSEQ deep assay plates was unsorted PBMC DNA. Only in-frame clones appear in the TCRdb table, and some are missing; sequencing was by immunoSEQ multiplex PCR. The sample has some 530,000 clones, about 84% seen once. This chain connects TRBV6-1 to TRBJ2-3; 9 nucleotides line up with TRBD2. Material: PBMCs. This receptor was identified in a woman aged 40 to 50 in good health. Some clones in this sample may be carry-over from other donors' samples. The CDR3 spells CASSLAGSTDTQYF. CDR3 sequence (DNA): TGTGCCAGCTCGCTAGCGGGAAGCACAGATACGCAGTATTTT.